The T cell receptor beta chain described here comes from a study of T cells in Graves' hyperthyroidism and ophthalmopathy. The investigators amplified TCR beta CDR3 regions from RNA transcripts. When the TCR CDR3 underwent first-round RT-PCR, the HTBI primer set was used. In TCRdb, the multiplex PCR reads were re-called with MiXCR into one record per CDR3 protein. In the table there are roughly 500,000 distinct CDR3 sequences, around 50% of which are singletons. Germline loops: CDR1 SGHAT, CDR2 FQNNGV. The length of the CDR3 is 13 residues. Unmatched junction bases numbered 6, after V lost 1 base and J lost 10 bases.

The source material was peripheral blood or thyroid tissue (not recorded which). The sequence was collected from an adult woman with Graves' disease, either hyperthyroidism or ophthalmopathy (not recorded which). This chain connects TRBV11-2 to TRBJ2-5, with 7 bases fitting TRBD2. The CDR3 DNA sequence: TGTGCCAGCAGCTTAGTAGGGGCGGGAGACCAGTACTTC. The encoded protein is CASSLVGAGDQYF.